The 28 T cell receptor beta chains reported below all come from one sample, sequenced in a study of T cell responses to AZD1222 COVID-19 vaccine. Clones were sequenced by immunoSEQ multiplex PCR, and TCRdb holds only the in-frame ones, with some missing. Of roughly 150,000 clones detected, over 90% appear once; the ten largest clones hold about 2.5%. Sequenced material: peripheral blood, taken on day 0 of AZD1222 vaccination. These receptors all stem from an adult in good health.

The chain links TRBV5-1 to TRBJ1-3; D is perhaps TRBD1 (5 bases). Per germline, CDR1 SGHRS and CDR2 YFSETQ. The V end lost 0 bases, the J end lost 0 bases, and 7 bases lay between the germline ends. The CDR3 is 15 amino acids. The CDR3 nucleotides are TGCGCCAGCAGCTTGGAGGGGAACTCTGGAAACACCATATATTTT. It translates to CASSLEGNSGNTIYF.

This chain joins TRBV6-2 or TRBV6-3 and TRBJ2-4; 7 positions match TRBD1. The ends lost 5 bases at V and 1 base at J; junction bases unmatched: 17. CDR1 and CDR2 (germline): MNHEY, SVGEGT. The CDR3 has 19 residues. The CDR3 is CASSVHRDSGAAAKNIQYF. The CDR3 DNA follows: TGTGCCAGCAGTGTACACCGGGACAGCGGCGCTGCGGCCAAAAACATTCAGTACTTC.

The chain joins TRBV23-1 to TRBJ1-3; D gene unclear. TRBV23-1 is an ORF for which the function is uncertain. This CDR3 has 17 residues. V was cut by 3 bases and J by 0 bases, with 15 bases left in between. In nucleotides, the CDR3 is TGCGCCAGCAGTCACCCGGAGGGCGTCAACTCTGGAAACACCATATATTTT. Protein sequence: CASSHPEGVNSGNTIYF.

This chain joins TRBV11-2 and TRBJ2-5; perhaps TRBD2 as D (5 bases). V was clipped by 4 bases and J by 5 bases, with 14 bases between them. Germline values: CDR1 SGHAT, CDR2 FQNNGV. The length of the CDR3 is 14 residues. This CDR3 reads CASSSVRGLETQYF. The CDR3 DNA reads TGTGCCAGCAGCTCTGTTCGGGGTTTGGAGACCCAGTACTTC.

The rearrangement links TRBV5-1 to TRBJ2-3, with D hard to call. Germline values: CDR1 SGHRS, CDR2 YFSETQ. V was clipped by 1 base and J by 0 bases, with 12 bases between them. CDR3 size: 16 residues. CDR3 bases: TGCGCCAGCAGCTTGAGAGGCCCCTCTAGCACAGATACGCAGTATTTT. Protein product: CASSLRGPSSTDTQYF.

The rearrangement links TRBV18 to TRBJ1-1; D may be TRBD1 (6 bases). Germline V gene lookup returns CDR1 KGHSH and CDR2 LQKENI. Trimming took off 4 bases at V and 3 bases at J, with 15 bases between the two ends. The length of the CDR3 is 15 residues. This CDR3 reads CASSQQGFEDTEAFF. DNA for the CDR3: TGTGCCAGCTCACAGCAGGGGTTTGAGGACACTGAAGCTTTCTTT.

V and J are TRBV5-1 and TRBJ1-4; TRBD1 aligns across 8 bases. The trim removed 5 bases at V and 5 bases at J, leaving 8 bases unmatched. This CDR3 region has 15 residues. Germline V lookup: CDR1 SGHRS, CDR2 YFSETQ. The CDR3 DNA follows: TGCGCCAGCAGAAAGCCAGGGGGCGAGAATGAAAAACTGTTTTTT. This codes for CASRKPGGENEKLFF.

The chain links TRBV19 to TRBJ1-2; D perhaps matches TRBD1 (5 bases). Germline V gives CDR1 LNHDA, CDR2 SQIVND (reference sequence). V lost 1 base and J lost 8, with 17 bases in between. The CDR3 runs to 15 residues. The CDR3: CASSIGLETVSGYTF. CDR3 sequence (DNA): TGTGCCAGTAGTATAGGTCTCGAGACAGTCTCCGGCTACACCTTC.

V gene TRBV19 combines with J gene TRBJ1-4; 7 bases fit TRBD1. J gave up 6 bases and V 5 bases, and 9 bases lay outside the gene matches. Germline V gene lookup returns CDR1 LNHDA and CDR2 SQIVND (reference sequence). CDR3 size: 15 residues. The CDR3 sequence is CASSGTRQGDEKLFF. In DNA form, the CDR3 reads TGTGCCAGTAGTGGTACTCGGCAGGGGGATGAAAAACTGTTTTTT.

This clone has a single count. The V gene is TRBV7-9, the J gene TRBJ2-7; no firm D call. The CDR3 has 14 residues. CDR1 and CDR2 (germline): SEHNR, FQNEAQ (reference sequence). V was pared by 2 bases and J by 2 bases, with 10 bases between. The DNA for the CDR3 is TGTGCCAGCAGCTTAATATCCGGGCCCTACGAGCAGTACTTC. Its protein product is CASSLISGPYEQYF.

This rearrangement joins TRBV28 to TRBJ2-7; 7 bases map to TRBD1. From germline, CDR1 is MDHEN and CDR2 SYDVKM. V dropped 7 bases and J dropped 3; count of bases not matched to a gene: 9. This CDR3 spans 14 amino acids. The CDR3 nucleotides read TGTGCCAGCATGAGAACGGGACAGCTCTACGAGCAGTACTTC. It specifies CASMRTGQLYEQYF.

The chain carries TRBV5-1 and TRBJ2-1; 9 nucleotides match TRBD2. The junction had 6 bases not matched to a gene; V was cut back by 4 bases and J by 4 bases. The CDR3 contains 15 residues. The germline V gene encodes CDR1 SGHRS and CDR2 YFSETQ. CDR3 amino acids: CASSRAGGQYNEQFF. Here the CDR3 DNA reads TGCGCCAGCAGCAGAGCGGGGGGCCAATACAATGAGCAGTTCTTC.

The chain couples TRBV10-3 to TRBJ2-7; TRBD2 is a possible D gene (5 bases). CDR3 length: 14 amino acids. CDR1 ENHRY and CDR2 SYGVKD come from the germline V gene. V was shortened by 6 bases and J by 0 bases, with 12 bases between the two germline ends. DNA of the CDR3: TGTGCCATCAGCGACCTTAGCGTCTCCTACGAGCAGTACTTC. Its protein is CAISDLSVSYEQYF.

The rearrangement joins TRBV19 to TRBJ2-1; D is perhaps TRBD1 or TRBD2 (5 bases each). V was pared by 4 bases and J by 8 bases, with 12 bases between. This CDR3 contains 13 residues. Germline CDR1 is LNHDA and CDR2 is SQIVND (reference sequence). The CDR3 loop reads CASSRDPWDEQFF. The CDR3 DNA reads TGTGCCAGTAGTAGGGACCCCTGGGATGAGCAGTTCTTC.

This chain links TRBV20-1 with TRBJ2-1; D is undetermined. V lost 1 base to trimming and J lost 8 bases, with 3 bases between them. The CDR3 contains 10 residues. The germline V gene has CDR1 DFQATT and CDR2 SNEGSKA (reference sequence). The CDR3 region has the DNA TGCAGTGCTAGAGCGTATGAGCAGTTCTTC. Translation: CSARAYEQFF.

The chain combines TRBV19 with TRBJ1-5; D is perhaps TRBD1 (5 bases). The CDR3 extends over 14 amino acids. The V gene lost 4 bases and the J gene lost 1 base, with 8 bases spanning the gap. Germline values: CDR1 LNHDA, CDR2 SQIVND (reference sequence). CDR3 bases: TGTGCCAGTAGTAGGGGGGGAAGCAATCAGCCCCAGCATTTT. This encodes CASSRGGSNQPQHF. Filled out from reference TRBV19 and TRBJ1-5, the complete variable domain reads DGGITQSPKYLFRKEGQNVTLSCEQNLNHDAMYWYRQDPGQGLRLIYYSQIVNDFQKGDIAEGYSVSREKKESFPLTVTSAQKNPTAFYLCASSRGGSNQPQHFGDGTRLSIL.

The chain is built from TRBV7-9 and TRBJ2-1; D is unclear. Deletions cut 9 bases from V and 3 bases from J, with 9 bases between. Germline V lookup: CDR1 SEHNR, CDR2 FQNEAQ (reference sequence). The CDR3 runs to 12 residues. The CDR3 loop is CARLAFYNEQFF. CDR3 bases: TGTGCCAGGTTGGCCTTCTACAATGAGCAGTTCTTC.

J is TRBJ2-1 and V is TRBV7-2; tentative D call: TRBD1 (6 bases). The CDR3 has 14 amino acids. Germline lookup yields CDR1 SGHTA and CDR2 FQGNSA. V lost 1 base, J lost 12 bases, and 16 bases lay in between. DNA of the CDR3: TGTGCCAGCAGCTTAGGGACAGTTGGGACGGCGCAGTTCTTC. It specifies CASSLGTVGTAQFF.

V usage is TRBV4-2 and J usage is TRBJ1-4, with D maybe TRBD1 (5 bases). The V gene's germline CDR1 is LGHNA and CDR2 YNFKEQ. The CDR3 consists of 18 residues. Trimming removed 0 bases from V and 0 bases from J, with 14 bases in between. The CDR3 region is CASSQDRVGGSTNEKLFF. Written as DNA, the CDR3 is TGTGCCAGCAGCCAAGATAGAGTGGGGGGATCAACTAATGAAAAACTGTTTTTT.

Written as DNA, the CDR3 is TGTGCCAGCAGCCGGAAGGCCTGGACAGAGACTGAAGCTTTCTTT. Protein sequence: CASSRKAWTETEAFF. This chain links TRBV14 with TRBJ1-1, with TRBD1 as a possible D gene (6 bases). Germline assignment: CDR1 SGHDN and CDR2 FVKESK. The ends were cut back, 4 bases at V and 5 bases at J, with 17 bases in the middle. This CDR3 is 15 amino acids long.

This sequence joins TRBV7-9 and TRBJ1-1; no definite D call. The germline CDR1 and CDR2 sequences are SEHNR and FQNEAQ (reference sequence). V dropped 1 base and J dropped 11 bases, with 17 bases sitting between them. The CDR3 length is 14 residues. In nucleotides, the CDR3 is TGTGCCAGCAGCTTAGACCCGTGGACCTCGAGGGCTTTCTTT. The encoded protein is CASSLDPWTSRAFF.

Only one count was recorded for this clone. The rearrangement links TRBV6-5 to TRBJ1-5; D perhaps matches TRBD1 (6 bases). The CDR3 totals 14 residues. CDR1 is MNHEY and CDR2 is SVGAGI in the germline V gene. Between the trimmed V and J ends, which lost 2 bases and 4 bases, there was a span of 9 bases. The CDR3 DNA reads TGTGCCAGCAGTTACCCAGGGGAGAATCAGCCCCAGCATTTT. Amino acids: CASSYPGENQPQHF.

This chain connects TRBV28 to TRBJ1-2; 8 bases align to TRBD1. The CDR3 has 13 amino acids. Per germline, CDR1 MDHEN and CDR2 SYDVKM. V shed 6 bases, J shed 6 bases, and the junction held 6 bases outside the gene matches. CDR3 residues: CASRPDRVDGYTF. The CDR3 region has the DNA TGTGCCAGCAGGCCGGACAGGGTGGATGGCTACACCTTC.

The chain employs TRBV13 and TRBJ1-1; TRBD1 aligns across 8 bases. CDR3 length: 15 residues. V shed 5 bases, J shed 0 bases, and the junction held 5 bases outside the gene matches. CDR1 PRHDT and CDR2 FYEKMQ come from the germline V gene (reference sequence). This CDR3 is CASSRQGPMNTEAFF. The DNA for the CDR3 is TGTGCCAGCAGCAGACAGGGGCCCATGAACACTGAAGCTTTCTTT. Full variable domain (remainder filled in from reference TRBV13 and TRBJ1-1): AAGVIQSPRHLIKEKRETATLKCYPIPRHDTVYWYQQGPGQDPQFLISFYEKMQSDKGSIPDRFSAQQFSDYHSELNMSSLELGDSALYFCASSRQGPMNTEAFFGQGTRLTVV.

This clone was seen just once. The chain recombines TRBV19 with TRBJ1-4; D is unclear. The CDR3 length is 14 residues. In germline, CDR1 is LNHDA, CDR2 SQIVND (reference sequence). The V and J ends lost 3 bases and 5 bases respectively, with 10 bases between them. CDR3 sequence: CASSISSVNEKLFF. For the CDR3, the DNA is TGTGCCAGTAGTATCAGCTCAGTGAATGAAAAACTGTTTTTT.

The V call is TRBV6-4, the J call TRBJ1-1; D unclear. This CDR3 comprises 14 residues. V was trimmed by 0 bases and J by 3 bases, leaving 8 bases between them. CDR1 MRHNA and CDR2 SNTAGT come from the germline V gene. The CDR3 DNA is TGTGCCAGCAGTGACTCGAGAAGGGACACTGAAGCTTTCTTT. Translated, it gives CASSDSRRDTEAFF.

The CDR3 sequence: CASSGPDRYGYTF. The CDR3 DNA reads as TGTGCCAGTAGTGGACCGGACAGGTATGGCTACACCTTC. The V and J genes are TRBV19 and TRBJ1-2, with 7 bases aligning to TRBD1. The V gene's germline CDR1 is LNHDA and CDR2 SQIVND (reference sequence). This CDR3 spans 13 amino acids. V gave up 5 bases and J gave up 5 bases; unmatched junction bases: 5.

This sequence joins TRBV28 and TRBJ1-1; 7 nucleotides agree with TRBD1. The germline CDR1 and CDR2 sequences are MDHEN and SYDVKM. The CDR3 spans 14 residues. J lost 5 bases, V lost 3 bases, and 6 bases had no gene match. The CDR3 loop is CASSFPVQGTEAFF. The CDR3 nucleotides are TGTGCCAGCAGTTTCCCAGTACAGGGGACTGAAGCTTTCTTT.